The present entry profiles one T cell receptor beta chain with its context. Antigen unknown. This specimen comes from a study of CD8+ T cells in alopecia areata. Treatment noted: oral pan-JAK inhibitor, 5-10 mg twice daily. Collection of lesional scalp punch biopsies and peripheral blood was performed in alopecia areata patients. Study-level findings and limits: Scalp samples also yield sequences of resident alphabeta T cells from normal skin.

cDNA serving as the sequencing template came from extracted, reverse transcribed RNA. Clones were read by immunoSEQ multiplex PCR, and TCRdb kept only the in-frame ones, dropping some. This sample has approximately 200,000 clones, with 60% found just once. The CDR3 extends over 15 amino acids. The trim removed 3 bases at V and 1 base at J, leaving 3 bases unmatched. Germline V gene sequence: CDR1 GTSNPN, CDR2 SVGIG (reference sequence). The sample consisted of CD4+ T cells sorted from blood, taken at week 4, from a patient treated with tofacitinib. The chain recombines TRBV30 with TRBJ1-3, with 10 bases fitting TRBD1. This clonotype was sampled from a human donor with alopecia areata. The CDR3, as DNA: TGTGCCTGGAGAGGGGACAGGGGTTCTGGAAACACCATATATTTT. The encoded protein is CAWRGDRGSGNTIYF.